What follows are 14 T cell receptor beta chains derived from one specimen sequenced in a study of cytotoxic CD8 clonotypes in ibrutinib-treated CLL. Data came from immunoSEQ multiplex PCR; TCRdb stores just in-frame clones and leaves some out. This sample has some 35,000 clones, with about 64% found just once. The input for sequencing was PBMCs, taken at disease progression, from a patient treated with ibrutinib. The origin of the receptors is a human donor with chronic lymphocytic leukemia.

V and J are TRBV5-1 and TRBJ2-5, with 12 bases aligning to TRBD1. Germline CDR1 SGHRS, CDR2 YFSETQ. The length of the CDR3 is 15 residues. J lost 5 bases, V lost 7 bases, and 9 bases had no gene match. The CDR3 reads CASVAGTGGGETQYF. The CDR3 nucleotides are TGCGCCAGCGTGGCCGGGACAGGGGGCGGGGAGACCCAGTACTTC.

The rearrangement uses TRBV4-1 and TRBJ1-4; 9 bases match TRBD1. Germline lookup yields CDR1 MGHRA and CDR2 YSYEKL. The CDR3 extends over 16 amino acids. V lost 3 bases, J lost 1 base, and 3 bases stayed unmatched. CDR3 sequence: CASSQTGGETNEKLFF. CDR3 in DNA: TGCGCCAGCAGCCAGACAGGGGGGGAAACTAATGAAAAACTGTTTTTT.

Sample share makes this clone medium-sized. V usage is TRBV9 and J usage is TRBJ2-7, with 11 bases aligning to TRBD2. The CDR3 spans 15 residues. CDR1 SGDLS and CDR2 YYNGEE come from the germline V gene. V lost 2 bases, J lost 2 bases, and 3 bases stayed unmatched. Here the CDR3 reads CASSVTSGDTYEQYF. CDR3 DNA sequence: TGTGCCAGCAGCGTGACTAGCGGGGATACCTACGAGCAGTACTTC.

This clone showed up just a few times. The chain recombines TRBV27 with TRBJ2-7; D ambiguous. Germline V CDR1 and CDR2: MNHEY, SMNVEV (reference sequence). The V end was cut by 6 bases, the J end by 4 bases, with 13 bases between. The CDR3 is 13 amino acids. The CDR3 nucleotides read TGTGCCAGCAGCTCAGCGTGGGGTTACGAGCAGTACTTC. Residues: CASSSAWGYEQYF.

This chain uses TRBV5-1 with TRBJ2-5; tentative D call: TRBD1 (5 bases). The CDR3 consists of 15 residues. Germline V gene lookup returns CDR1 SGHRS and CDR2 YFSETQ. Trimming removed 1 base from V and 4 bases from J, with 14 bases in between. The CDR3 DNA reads TGCGCCAGCAGCTTGTTAGGGTTTAGGGGAGAGACCCAGTACTTC. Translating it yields CASSLLGFRGETQYF. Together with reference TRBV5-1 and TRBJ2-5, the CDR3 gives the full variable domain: KAGVTQTPRYLIKTRGQQVTLSCSPISGHRSVSWYQQTPGQGLQFLFEYFSETQRNKGNFPGRFSGRQFSNSRSEMNVSTLELGDSALYLCASSLLGFRGETQYFGPGTRLLVL.

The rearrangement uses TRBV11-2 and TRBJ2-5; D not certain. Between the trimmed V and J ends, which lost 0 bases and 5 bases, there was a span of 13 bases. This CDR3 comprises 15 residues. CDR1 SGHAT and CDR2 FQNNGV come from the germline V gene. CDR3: CASSLDRAKLETQYF. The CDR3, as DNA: TGTGCCAGCAGCTTAGATCGGGCTAAGTTGGAGACCCAGTACTTC.

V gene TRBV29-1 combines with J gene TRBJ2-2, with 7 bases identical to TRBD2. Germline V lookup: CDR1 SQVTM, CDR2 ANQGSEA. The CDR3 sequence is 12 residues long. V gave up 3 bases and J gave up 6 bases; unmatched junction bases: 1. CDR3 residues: CSVDGGAGELFF. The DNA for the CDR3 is TGCAGCGTTGATGGGGGGGCCGGGGAGCTGTTTTTT.

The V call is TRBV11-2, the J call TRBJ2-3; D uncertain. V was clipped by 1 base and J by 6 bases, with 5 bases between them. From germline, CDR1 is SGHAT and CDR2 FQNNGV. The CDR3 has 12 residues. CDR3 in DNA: TGTGCCAGCAGCTTAGCCGCCGATACGCAGTATTTT. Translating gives CASSLAADTQYF.

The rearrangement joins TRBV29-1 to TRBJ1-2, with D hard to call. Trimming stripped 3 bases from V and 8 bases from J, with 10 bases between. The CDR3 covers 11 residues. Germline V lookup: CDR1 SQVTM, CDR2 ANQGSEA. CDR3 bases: TGCAGCGTTGACTGGGGAGGGGGCTACACCTTC. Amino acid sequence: CSVDWGGGYTF. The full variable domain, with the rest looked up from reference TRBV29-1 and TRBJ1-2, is SAVISQKPSRDICQRGTSLTIQCQVDSQVTMMFWYRQQPGQSLTLIATANQGSEATYESGFVIDKFPISRPNLTFSTLTVSNMSPEDSSIYLCSVDWGGGYTFGSGTRLTVV.

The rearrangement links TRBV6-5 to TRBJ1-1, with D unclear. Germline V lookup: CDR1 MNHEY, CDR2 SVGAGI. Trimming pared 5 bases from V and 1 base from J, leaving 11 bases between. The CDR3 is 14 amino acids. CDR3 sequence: CASSTSRGNTEAFF. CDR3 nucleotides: TGTGCCAGCAGTACTAGTCGGGGGAACACTGAAGCTTTCTTT.

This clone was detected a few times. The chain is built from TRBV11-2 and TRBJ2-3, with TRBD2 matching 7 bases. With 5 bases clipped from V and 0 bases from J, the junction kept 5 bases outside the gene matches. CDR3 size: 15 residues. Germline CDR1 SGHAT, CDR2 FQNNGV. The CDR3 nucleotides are TGTGCCAGCAGCGCGCCGGGACTAAGCACAGATACGCAGTATTTT. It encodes CASSAPGLSTDTQYF.

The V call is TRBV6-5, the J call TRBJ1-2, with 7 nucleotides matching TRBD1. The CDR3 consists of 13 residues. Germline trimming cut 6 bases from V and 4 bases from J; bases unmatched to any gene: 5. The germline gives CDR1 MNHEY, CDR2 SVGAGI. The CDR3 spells CASRRTGGYGYTF. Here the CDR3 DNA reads TGTGCCAGCAGACGGACAGGCGGCTATGGCTACACCTTC.

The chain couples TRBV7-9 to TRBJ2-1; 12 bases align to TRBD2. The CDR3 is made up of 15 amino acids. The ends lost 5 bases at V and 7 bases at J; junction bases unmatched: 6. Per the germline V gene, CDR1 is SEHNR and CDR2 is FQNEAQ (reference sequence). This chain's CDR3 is CASSPSGGAVNEQFF. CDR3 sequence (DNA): TGTGCCAGCAGCCCTAGCGGGGGGGCTGTGAATGAGCAGTTCTTC.

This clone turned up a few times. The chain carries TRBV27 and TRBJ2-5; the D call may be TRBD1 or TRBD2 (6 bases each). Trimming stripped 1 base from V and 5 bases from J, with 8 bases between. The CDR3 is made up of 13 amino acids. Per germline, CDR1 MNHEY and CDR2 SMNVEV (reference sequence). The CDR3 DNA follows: TGTGCCAGCAGTTTATGGGGGGCTGAGACCCAGTACTTC. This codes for CASSLWGAETQYF.